This paragraph reports one T cell receptor beta chain. The antigen is undetermined. Trimming shortened V by 3 bases and J by 3 bases, and 14 bases separated the two germline ends. From germline, CDR1 is KGHSH and CDR2 LQKENI. CDR3 size: 15 residues. Assay used: immunoSEQ multiplex PCR; TCRdb lists only in-frame clones, some missing. The data show a few hundred thousand clones, roughly 85% seen once. The data originate from a study of cytomegalovirus exposure and HLA in healthy donors. Study results and limitations: Usually a TCR sequence was rare, but some public TCRs were found in many donors. In vitro, a few CMV-associated chains proved specific for CMV antigens.

Sequenced material: PBMCs. The sequence derives from a woman aged 18-30 years in good health and CMV-seronegative. The V and J genes are TRBV18 and TRBJ2-5; D remains unclear. CDR3 in DNA: TGTGCCAGCTCACCGCTAGAGACCATAAAAGAGACCCAGTACTTC. Its protein is CASSPLETIKETQYF.